The 30 T cell receptor beta chains given below trace back to one sample, sequenced in a study of blood T cell repertoires in COVID-19 (dated by TCRdb to about 2020). The library was made by the immunoSEQ multiplex PCR assay. In TCRdb, the immuneACCESS table is reduced to in-frame sequences with V and J assigned. These tables do not hold every clone; where another copy was compared, an unresolved V gene accounts for under half, and the others remain unexplained. The sample table holds approximately 150,000 clones, of which around 81% were seen once. 4.5% to 6% of the sample comes from the top ten. What was sequenced was peripheral blood. All receptors derive from a woman aged 45 to 65 with acute or convalescent COVID-19.

The chain is built from TRBV19 and TRBJ1-3; D is unclear. The CDR3 contains 15 residues. V shed 2 bases and J shed 2 bases, with 10 bases lying between them. From germline, CDR1 is LNHDA and CDR2 SQIVND (reference sequence). The DNA of the CDR3 is TGTGCCAGTAGTATAACGGCGGAGACTGGAAACACCATATATTTT. Protein: CASSITAETGNTIYF.

This clone occurred once. This chain links TRBV3-1 (or the pseudogene TRBV3-2) with TRBJ2-1; the D gene is possibly TRBD1 (6 bases). V was shortened by 0 bases and J by 7 bases, with 13 bases between the two germline ends. Germline lookup yields CDR1 LGHDT and CDR2 YNNKEL (reference sequence). CDR3 length: 15 amino acids. The CDR3 here is CASSQEGTGLNEQFF. CDR3 nucleotides: TGTGCCAGCAGCCAAGAAGGAACAGGGTTGAATGAGCAGTTCTTC.

This clone was observed a single time. The V call is TRBV2, the J call TRBJ1-4; D is undetermined. The germline gives CDR1 SNHLY, CDR2 FYNNEI. This CDR3 is 15 amino acids long. The V and J ends lost 6 bases and 8 bases respectively, with 19 bases between them. This CDR3 is CASSAEGSQPEKLFF. The CDR3, as DNA: TGTGCCAGCAGCGCAGAGGGTTCCCAACCAGAAAAACTGTTTTTT.

The gene calls are TRBV12-3 or TRBV12-4 and TRBJ2-7; 8 positions match TRBD2. This CDR3 comprises 12 residues. Trimming at V came to 6 bases and at J to 5 bases, leaving 3 bases not matched to a gene. CDR3 DNA sequence: TGTGCCAGCAGCGGGGGGGCTCACGAGCAGTACTTC. It is translated as CASSGGAHEQYF.

The chain recombines TRBV5-6 with TRBJ1-2; 7 bases fit TRBD1. Trimming at V came to 1 base and at J to 3 bases, leaving 3 bases not matched to a gene. The CDR3 totals 14 residues. Germline-derived CDR1 and CDR2 are SGHDT and YYEEEE. This CDR3 reads CASSLPDRDYGYTF. As DNA, the CDR3 is TGTGCCAGCAGCTTGCCCGACAGGGACTATGGCTACACCTTC.

Ten or more counts support this clone. The same CDR3 can be traced to other DNA sequences in this sample. The V call is TRBV18, the J call TRBJ2-5, with D perhaps matching TRBD1 (6 bases). The CDR3 loop spans 13 amino acids. Germline V gene data show CDR1 as KGHSH and CDR2 as LQKENI. The V and J ends lost 3 bases and 1 base respectively, with 6 bases between them. Here the CDR3 DNA reads TGTGCCAGCTCACCGGACAGCCAAGAGACCCAGTACTTC. Translating it yields CASSPDSQETQYF.

Details on this clone: The sample carries other DNA sequences with the same CDR3. The chain carries TRBV4-3 and TRBJ1-5, with no clear D. Trimming removed 0 bases from V and 1 base from J, with 7 bases in between. In germline, CDR1 is LGHNA, CDR2 YSLEER. The CDR3 runs 15 residues. CDR3 DNA: TGCGCCAGCAGCCAAGATCGAGGGAGCAATCAGCCCCAGCATTTT. Translation: CASSQDRGSNQPQHF.

The rearrangement uses TRBV10-3 and TRBJ2-3; 12 nucleotides align to TRBD2. Trimming cost V 3 bases and J 7 bases; bases outside gene matches: 5. The CDR3 is 15 amino acids. Germline loops: CDR1 ENHRY, CDR2 SYGVKD. The DNA for the CDR3 is TGTGCCATCAGTGAATCCGGGACTAGCGGGTATACGCAGTATTTT. Its translation: CAISESGTSGYTQYF.

CDR3 sequence: CASSSLPSGGSYYEQYF. For the CDR3, the DNA is TGTGCCAGCAGCTCATTACCTAGCGGGGGGTCCTACTACGAGCAGTACTTC. The chain has TRBV7-2 and TRBJ2-7; 11 nucleotides line up with TRBD2. The CDR3 totals 17 residues. Germline V gene sequence: CDR1 SGHTA, CDR2 FQGNSA. J was trimmed by 3 bases and V by 4 bases; bases with no gene match: 11.

This clone was picked up one time. J is TRBJ2-7 and V is TRBV5-1; no clear D. The germline CDR1 and CDR2 sequences are SGHRS and YFSETQ. The V and J ends lost 0 bases and 7 bases respectively, with 23 bases between them. The CDR3 runs to 17 residues. The DNA for the CDR3 is TGCGCCAGCAGCTTGGCAAACGAATTAAGGCCCCCTAGGGAGCAGTACTTC. It encodes CASSLANELRPPREQYF.

The chain carries TRBV18 and TRBJ2-3; possible D gene TRBD2, 5 bases. The CDR3 consists of 18 residues. Germline CDR1 reads KGHSH; CDR2 reads LQKENI. V was clipped by 5 bases and J by 1 base, with 22 bases between them. CDR3 region: CASSAYGNGGYGTDTQYF. The CDR3 nucleotides read TGTGCCAGCTCAGCCTATGGGAACGGCGGGTATGGCACAGATACGCAGTATTTT.

The chain joins TRBV3-1 (or the pseudogene TRBV3-2) to TRBJ2-5; D gene ambiguous. The V gene lost 0 bases and the J gene lost 5 bases, with 7 bases spanning the gap. In germline, CDR1 is LGHDT, CDR2 YNNKEL (reference sequence). The CDR3 has 13 amino acids. The CDR3, as DNA: TGTGCCAGCAGCCAAGATAAGAGGGAGACCCAGTACTTC. This translates into CASSQDKRETQYF.

The chain couples TRBV7-2 to TRBJ2-3; D is perhaps TRBD2 (5 bases). Deletions cut 8 bases from V and 1 base from J, with 22 bases between. This CDR3 contains 17 residues. CDR1 is SGHTA, CDR2 FQGNSA, per germline. CDR3 DNA sequence: TGTGCCAGCGCCCCGCGGGCTAGGGATTCTCGCACAGATACGCAGTATTTT. As protein: CASAPRARDSRTDTQYF.

V gene TRBV4-2 combines with J gene TRBJ1-1; D unclear. V was shortened by 0 bases and J by 4 bases, with 15 bases between the two germline ends. In germline, CDR1 is LGHNA, CDR2 YNFKEQ. The CDR3 has 16 residues. This CDR3 is CASSQEGHGAGTEAFF. The CDR3 nucleotides are TGTGCCAGCAGCCAAGAAGGGCACGGAGCGGGCACTGAAGCTTTCTTT.

This clone was seen a single time. This chain connects TRBV6-5 to TRBJ2-5; TRBD2 matches at 7 bases. CDR1 is MNHEY and CDR2 is SVGAGI in the germline V gene. This CDR3 is built from 13 residues. The V segment lost 6 bases and the J segment 4 bases; nucleotides outside the gene matches: 5. CDR3 DNA sequence: TGTGCCAGCAGCCCCTGGGGGGGAGAGACCCAGTACTTC. This gives the protein CASSPWGGETQYF.

The chain joins TRBV7-3 to TRBJ1-1, with 9 positions matching TRBD1. V was pared by 4 bases and J by 6 bases, with 12 bases of the junction left unmatched. The CDR3 spans 16 residues. CDR1 is SGHTA, CDR2 FQGTGA, per germline. The CDR3 nucleotides read TGTGCCAGCAGCTGGACAGGGGATACCGACCGCGCTGAAGCTTTCTTT. Translated, it gives CASSWTGDTDRAEAFF.

This chain links TRBV5-1 with TRBJ2-5; TRBD1 aligns across 9 bases. CDR3 size: 14 residues. Germline lookup yields CDR1 SGHRS and CDR2 YFSETQ. Unmatched junction bases numbered 6, after V lost 4 bases and J lost 5 bases. CDR3 nucleotide sequence: TGCGCCAGCAGCGCCGGGACAGGGTTGGAGACCCAGTACTTC. As protein: CASSAGTGLETQYF.

With respect to this clone: The same CDR3 also results from other DNA sequences found in this sample. This sequence joins TRBV3-1 (or the pseudogene TRBV3-2) and TRBJ2-7, with 8 bases identical to TRBD1. The CDR3 loop spans 13 amino acids. V was clipped by 6 bases and J by 2 bases; unmatched bases: 3. Germline lookup yields CDR1 LGHDT and CDR2 YNNKEL (reference sequence). The DNA for the CDR3 is TGTGCCAGCAGAGGGACAGGAACCTACGAGCAGTACTTC. This translates into CASRGTGTYEQYF.

This chain connects TRBV27 to TRBJ1-2; a weak D match, TRBD1 (5 bases). Germline V gives CDR1 MNHEY, CDR2 SMNVEV (reference sequence). V gave up 8 bases and J gave up 3 bases, with 13 bases separating them. There are 13 residues in the CDR3. The CDR3 DNA sequence: TGTGCCAGCTCCGGGACTACGGACTATGGCTACACCTTC. Encoded protein: CASSGTTDYGYTF.

V usage is TRBV6-6 and J usage is TRBJ1-1; tentative D call: TRBD1 (5 bases). With 5 bases removed from V and 6 bases from J, the gap between germline ends came to 19 bases. Germline CDR1 MNHNY, CDR2 SVGAGI (reference sequence). This CDR3 region has 15 residues. Here the CDR3 reads CASSPNRGEVAEAFF. CDR3 sequence (DNA): TGTGCCAGCAGTCCAAACCGGGGGGAGGTCGCTGAAGCTTTCTTT.

The chain has TRBV11-3 and TRBJ2-2; TRBD2 matches 14 bases. Per the germline V gene, CDR1 is SGHNT and CDR2 is YENEEA. CDR3 size: 17 residues. The J segment lost 5 bases and the V segment lost 4 bases, leaving 6 bases of the junction unmatched. This CDR3 reads CASSYGTSGGLTGELFF. The CDR3 nucleotides are TGTGCCAGCAGCTATGGGACTAGCGGGGGACTTACCGGGGAGCTGTTTTTT.

The table lists this clone with a count of one. This chain joins TRBV5-6 and TRBJ2-5; no reliable D call. Looked up from germline, CDR1 is SGHDT and CDR2 is YYEEEE. V lost 6 bases and J lost 11, with 17 bases in between. The CDR3 loop spans 12 amino acids. The CDR3 DNA sequence: TGTGCCAGCACAAGGTTCGAGACGGGTCAGTACTTC. Amino acids: CASTRFETGQYF.

The chain links TRBV6-6 to TRBJ1-1; the D is unclear. The V end lost 6 bases, the J end lost 3 bases, and 11 bases lay between the germline ends. Per the germline V gene, CDR1 is MNHNY and CDR2 is SVGAGI (reference sequence). The CDR3 has 13 residues. The CDR3: CASSLTADTEAFF. The DNA for the CDR3 is TGTGCCAGCAGCCTGACTGCAGACACTGAAGCTTTCTTT.

V gene TRBV7-9 combines with J gene TRBJ2-3, with 11 bases fitting TRBD2. This CDR3 region has 14 residues. The trim removed 6 bases at V and 6 bases at J, leaving 5 bases unmatched. Germline assignment: CDR1 SEHNR and CDR2 FQNEAQ (reference sequence). The CDR3, as DNA: TGTGCCAGCAGACCTAGCGGGGGGCGGGATACGCAGTATTTT. Protein sequence: CASRPSGGRDTQYF.

The chain carries TRBV7-3 and TRBJ1-1; D is uncertain. Deletions cut 5 bases from V and 4 bases from J, with 17 bases between. This CDR3 has 15 amino acids. The germline gives CDR1 SGHTA, CDR2 FQGTGA. The DNA for the CDR3 is TGTGCCAGCAGCCCCTCCGCGGGTTCCGCCACTGAAGCTTTCTTT. As protein: CASSPSAGSATEAFF.

This sequence joins TRBV7-9 and TRBJ2-5; no clear D gene. The germline gives CDR1 SEHNR, CDR2 FQNEAQ (reference sequence). V was clipped by 5 bases and J by 4 bases, with 14 bases between them. This CDR3 region has 14 residues. The DNA of the CDR3 is TGTGCCAGCAGCCCTATGGGCAGTGGAGAGACCCAGTACTTC. As protein: CASSPMGSGETQYF. The complete variable domain, with remaining parts taken from reference TRBV7-9 and TRBJ2-5, reads DTGVSQNPRHKITKRGQNVTFRCDPISEHNRLYWYRQTLGQGPEFLTYFQNEAQLEKSRLLSDRFSAERPKGSFSTLEIQRTEQGDSAMYLCASSPMGSGETQYFGPGTRLLVL.

This clone was observed a single time. This rearrangement joins TRBV6-6 to TRBJ1-1; no reliable D call. The CDR3 sequence is 14 residues long. Trimming took off 4 bases at V and 0 bases at J, with 9 bases between the two ends. The germline gives CDR1 MNHNY, CDR2 SVGAGI (reference sequence). This chain's CDR3 is CASSSRVVNTEAFF. CDR3 coding DNA: TGTGCCAGCAGTTCCCGTGTAGTGAACACTGAAGCTTTCTTT.

The chain carries TRBV4-3 and TRBJ2-7; D not certain. Germline CDR1 and CDR2: LGHNA and YSLEER. There are 14 residues in the CDR3. V lost 1 base to trimming and J lost 4 bases, with 11 bases between them. CDR3 in amino acids: CASSQGPYDYEQYF. The CDR3 bases are TGCGCCAGCAGCCAAGGGCCATACGATTACGAGCAGTACTTC.

V usage is TRBV6-5 and J usage is TRBJ1-2; tentatively, D is TRBD1 (6 bases). This CDR3 has 13 amino acids. CDR1 is MNHEY and CDR2 is SVGAGI in the germline V gene. V lost 6 bases and J lost 7, with 15 bases in between. The CDR3 nucleotides are TGTGCCAGCAGCCTGGGGACACTTTCTGGCTACACCTTC. This encodes CASSLGTLSGYTF.

This rearrangement joins TRBV18 to TRBJ2-1; no clear D gene. The germline V gene encodes CDR1 KGHSH and CDR2 LQKENI. The CDR3 length is 14 residues. V was cut by 0 bases and J by 7 bases, with 10 bases left in between. The CDR3 DNA reads TGTGCCAGCTCACCACCCGGTTCGATGAATGAGCAGTTCTTC. Residues: CASSPPGSMNEQFF.